These 2 T cell receptor beta chains were sequenced from one sample in a study of beta chain features in type 1 diabetes. Notes on the study in general: Among patients with Type 1 diabetes, TCRB CDR3s were moderately but significantly shorter in every one of the four CD4+ subsets.

These TCRs' antigens remain unknown. As every portion of the isolated RNA was reverse transcribed, the sequencing read expressed TCRB transcripts. This table comes from immunoSEQ multiplex PCR, and its TCRdb copy is limited to in-frame clones, with some not included. Of around 690,000 clones listed, around 12% were seen once; the top ten hold 0.09% to 0.15%. The sequenced material came from naive CD4+ T cells from blood. These receptors all stem from a man aged 30 to 45 with type 1 diabetes.

As concerns this clone: Other DNA sequences in this sample translate to the same CDR3. The rearrangement joins TRBV7-2 to TRBJ2-1; D uncertain. CDR1 SGHTA and CDR2 FQGNSA come from the germline V gene. V was cut by 5 bases and J by 0 bases, with 8 bases left in between. There are 14 residues in the CDR3. The chain's CDR3 is CASSLDPSYNEQFF. The CDR3 nucleotides are TGTGCCAGCAGCCTGGACCCCTCCTACAATGAGCAGTTCTTC.

The genes are TRBV9 and TRBJ2-7; D not resolved. CDR3 size: 13 residues. V was pared by 1 base and J by 5 bases, with 10 bases between. Looked up from germline, CDR1 is SGDLS and CDR2 is YYNGEE. The CDR3 nucleotides read TGTGCCAGCAGCGTAAGGGCCATCGACGAGCAGTACTTC. This encodes CASSVRAIDEQYF.